This TCR beta chain derives from a study of blood T cells in healthy people across ages. For the study at large: Using template switching, researchers captured about one barcoded beta molecule for each two T cells.

For the second PCR, which ran for about 7 to 11 cycles, a sample-barcoded 5' primer and a J-beta primer mix were used. Every sample produced at least 2.5 million CDR3-containing paired-end reads. MiXCR, applied by TCRdb to the 5' RACE reads, yields one record per CDR3 protein. The sample shows 1.5 million to 2 million distinct CDR3 sequences, 30% to 40% of them seen only once. Russia was home to the donors, healthy Caucasian individuals aged roughly 6 to 95. Germline V CDR1 and CDR2: DFQATT, SNEGSKA (reference sequence). This CDR3 has 12 amino acids. Trimming pared 3 bases from V and 4 bases from J, leaving 9 bases between. This clonotype was counted a few times. Its antigen is unknown. Study findings and constraints: Expanded clonotype changes were possibly confounded by unknown donor CMV status.

The sequence was collected from a human donor in good health. The V call is TRBV20-1, the J call TRBJ1-2; a possible D gene is TRBD1 (5 bases). Sequencing used blood. CDR3 protein: CSASPGGYGYTF. The CDR3 region has the DNA TGCAGTGCTAGTCCCGGGGGCTATGGCTACACCTTC.